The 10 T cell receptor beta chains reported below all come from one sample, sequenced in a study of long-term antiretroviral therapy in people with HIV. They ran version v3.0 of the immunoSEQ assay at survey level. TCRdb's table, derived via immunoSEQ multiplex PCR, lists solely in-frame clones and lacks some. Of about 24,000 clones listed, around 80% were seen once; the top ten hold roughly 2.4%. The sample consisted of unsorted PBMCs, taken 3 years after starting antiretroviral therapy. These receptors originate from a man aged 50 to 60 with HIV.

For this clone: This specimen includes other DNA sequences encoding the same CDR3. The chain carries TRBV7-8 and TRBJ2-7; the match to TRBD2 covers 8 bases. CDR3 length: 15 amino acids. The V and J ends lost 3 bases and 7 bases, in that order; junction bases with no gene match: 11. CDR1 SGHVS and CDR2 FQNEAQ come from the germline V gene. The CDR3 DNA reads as TGTGCCAGCAGCTTTTCAATAGCGGGGCCGCTTGAGCAGTACTTC. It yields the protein CASSFSIAGPLEQYF.

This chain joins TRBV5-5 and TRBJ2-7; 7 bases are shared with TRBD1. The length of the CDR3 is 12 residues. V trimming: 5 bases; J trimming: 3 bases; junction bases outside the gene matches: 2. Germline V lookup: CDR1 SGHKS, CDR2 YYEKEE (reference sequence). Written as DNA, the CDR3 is TGTGCCAGCAGGAGACAGGGCTACGAGCAGTACTTC. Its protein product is CASRRQGYEQYF.

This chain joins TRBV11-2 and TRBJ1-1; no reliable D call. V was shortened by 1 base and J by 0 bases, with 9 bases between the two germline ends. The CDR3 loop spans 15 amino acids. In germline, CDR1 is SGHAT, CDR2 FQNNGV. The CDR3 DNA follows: TGTGCCAGCAGCTTAGTCTGGGGAGTGAACACTGAAGCTTTCTTT. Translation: CASSLVWGVNTEAFF.

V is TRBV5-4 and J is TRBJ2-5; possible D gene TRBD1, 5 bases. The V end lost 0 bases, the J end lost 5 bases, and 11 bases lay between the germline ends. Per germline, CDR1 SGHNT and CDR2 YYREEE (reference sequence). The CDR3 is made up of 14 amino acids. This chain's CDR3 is CASSLAGKGETQYF. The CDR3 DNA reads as TGTGCCAGCAGCTTGGCAGGGAAGGGGGAGACCCAGTACTTC.

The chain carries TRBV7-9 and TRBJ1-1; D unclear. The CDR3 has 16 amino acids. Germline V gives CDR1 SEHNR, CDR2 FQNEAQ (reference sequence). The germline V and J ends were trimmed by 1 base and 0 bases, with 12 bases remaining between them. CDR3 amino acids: CASSLVLGPMNTEAFF. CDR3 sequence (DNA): TGTGCCAGCAGCTTAGTATTAGGTCCGATGAACACTGAAGCTTTCTTT.

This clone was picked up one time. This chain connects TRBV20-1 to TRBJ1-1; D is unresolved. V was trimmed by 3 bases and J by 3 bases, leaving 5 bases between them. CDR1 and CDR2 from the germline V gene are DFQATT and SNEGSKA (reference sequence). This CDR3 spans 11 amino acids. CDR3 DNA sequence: TGCAGTGCTAGGTGGGACACTGAAGCTTTCTTT. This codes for CSARWDTEAFF.

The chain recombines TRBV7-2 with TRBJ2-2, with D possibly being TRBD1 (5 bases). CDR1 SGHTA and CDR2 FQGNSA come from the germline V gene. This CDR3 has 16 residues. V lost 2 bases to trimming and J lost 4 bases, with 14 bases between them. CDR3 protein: CASSLLGQLTTGELFF. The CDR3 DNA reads TGTGCCAGCAGCTTACTGGGGCAGTTAACCACCGGGGAGCTGTTTTTT.

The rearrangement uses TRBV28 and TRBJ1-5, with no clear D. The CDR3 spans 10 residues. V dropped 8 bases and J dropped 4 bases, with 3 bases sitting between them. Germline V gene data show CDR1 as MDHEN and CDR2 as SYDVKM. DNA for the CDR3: TGTGCCAGCGGTAATCAGCCCCAGCATTTT. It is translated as CASGNQPQHF.

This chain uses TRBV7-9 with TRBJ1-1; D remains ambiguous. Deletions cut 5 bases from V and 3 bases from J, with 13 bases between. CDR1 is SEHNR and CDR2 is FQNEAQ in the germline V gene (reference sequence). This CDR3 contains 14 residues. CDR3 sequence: CASSKTRADTEAFF. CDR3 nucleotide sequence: TGTGCCAGCAGCAAGACACGGGCGGACACTGAAGCTTTCTTT.

DNA of the CDR3: TGTGCCAGCTCACCAGCGGGTTACTCTGGAAACACCATATATTTT. Protein product: CASSPAGYSGNTIYF. The chain recombines TRBV18 with TRBJ1-3; D uncertain. Germline values: CDR1 KGHSH, CDR2 LQKENI. The CDR3 contains 15 residues. V was cut by 2 bases and J by 0 bases, with 8 bases left in between.